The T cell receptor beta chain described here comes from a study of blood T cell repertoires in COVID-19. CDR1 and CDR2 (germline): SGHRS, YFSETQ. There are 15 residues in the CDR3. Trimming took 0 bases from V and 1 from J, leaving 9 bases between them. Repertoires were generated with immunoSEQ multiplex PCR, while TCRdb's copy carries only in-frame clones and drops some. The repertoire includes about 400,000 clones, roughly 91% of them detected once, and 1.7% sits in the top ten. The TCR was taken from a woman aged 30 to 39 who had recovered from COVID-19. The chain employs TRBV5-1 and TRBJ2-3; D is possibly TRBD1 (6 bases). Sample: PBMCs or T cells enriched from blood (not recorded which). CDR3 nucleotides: TGCGCCAGCAGCTTGGGGACAGAACGCACAGATACGCAGTATTTT. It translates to CASSLGTERTDTQYF.